These T cell receptor beta chains were read from a single sample in a study of blood T cell repertoires in COVID-19. Produced via immunoSEQ multiplex PCR; TCRdb's table is partial and in-frame only. The repertoire consists of roughly 79,000 clones, with 65% to 85% occurring once and the leading ten covering around 5.8%. Sequencing input: peripheral blood. The receptors shown here come from a man aged 60 to 75 with active or convalescent COVID-19. Each CDR3 is given with its conserved first and last residue. Each record gives: CDR3 protein, CDR3 DNA, D gene, V gene, clone size, J gene. D genes are given only for firm matches. A row's size may be missing; if present it is once, few, many or a size class.

CDR3 protein: CSVSMTGVGTEAFF; CDR3 DNA: TGCAGCGTTTCCATGACAGGGGTGGGGACTGAAGCTTTCTTT; D gene: TRBD1; V gene: TRBV29-1; clone size: few; J gene: TRBJ1-1
CDR3 protein: CASSAGVSGGERETQYF; CDR3 DNA: TGTGCCAGCAGCGCGGGAGTTAGCGGGGGCGAAAGAGAGACCCAGTACTTC; D gene: TRBD2; V gene: TRBV9; clone size: .; J gene: TRBJ2-5
CDR3 protein: CATSRGSSSGGTYEQYF; CDR3 DNA: TGTGCCACCAGCAGGGGATCCTCTAGCGGGGGGACCTACGAGCAGTACTTC; D gene: TRBD2; V gene: TRBV15; clone size: .; J gene: TRBJ2-7
CDR3 protein: CASSLFIGGAREQYF; CDR3 DNA: TGTGCCAGCAGCTTATTTATCGGGGGGGCTAGGGAGCAGTACTTC; D gene: TRBD2; V gene: TRBV7-2; clone size: once; J gene: TRBJ2-7
CDR3 protein: CAISDSPTNTEAFF; CDR3 DNA: TGTGCCATCAGTGATAGCCCCACGAACACTGAAGCTTTCTTT; D gene: .; V gene: TRBV10-3; clone size: .; J gene: TRBJ1-1
CDR3 protein: CASSSSEGLAGGNTGELFF; CDR3 DNA: TGTGCCAGCAGCTCGAGTGAGGGACTAGCGGGGGGGAACACCGGGGAGCTGTTTTTT; D gene: TRBD2; V gene: TRBV7-9; clone size: .; J gene: TRBJ2-2
CDR3 protein: CASSFGTATYEQYF; CDR3 DNA: TGTGCCAGCAGCTTTGGGACTGCAACCTACGAGCAGTACTTC; D gene: .; V gene: TRBV7-2; clone size: .; J gene: TRBJ2-7
CDR3 protein: CASSLASGGRDEQYF; CDR3 DNA: TGTGCCAGCAGCTTAGCGTCAGGGGGGCGCGACGAGCAGTACTTC; D gene: .; V gene: TRBV7-2; clone size: few; J gene: TRBJ2-7
CDR3 protein: CASSFNSQETQYF; CDR3 DNA: TGTGCTAGCAGCTTTAACAGCCAAGAGACCCAGTACTTC; D gene: .; V gene: TRBV7-7; clone size: .; J gene: TRBJ2-5
CDR3 protein: CASSEQGTNTGELFF; CDR3 DNA: TGTGCCAGCAGTGAGCAGGGGACAAACACCGGGGAGCTGTTTTTT; D gene: .; V gene: TRBV5-5; clone size: .; J gene: TRBJ2-2
CDR3 protein: CASSELGRGQYF; CDR3 DNA: TGTGCCAGCAGTGAACTGGGTAGGGGGCAGTACTTC; D gene: .; V gene: TRBV6-1; clone size: .; J gene: TRBJ2-7
CDR3 protein: CASSRTSGGRETQYF; CDR3 DNA: TGTGCCAGCAGCCGGACTAGCGGGGGGCGGGAGACCCAGTACTTC; D gene: TRBD2; V gene: TRBV7-2; clone size: .; J gene: TRBJ2-5
CDR3 protein: CASSQGQGSGYTF; CDR3 DNA: TGCGCCAGCAGCCAAGGACAGGGAAGTGGCTACACCTTC; D gene: TRBD1; V gene: TRBV4-3; clone size: .; J gene: TRBJ1-2
CDR3 protein: CASSLVQGLGQPQHF; CDR3 DNA: TGTGCCAGCAGTTTAGTTCAGGGGCTAGGTCAGCCCCAGCATTTT; D gene: .; V gene: TRBV28; clone size: .; J gene: TRBJ1-5
CDR3 protein: CASSFSQRTDTQYF; CDR3 DNA: TGTGCCAGCAGCTTTAGTCAACGCACAGATACGCAGTATTTT; D gene: .; V gene: TRBV11-3; clone size: .; J gene: TRBJ2-3
CDR3 protein: CASSYDRNTEAFF; CDR3 DNA: TGTGCCAGCAGTTATGACAGGAACACTGAAGCTTTCTTT; D gene: .; V gene: TRBV6-5; clone size: .; J gene: TRBJ1-1
CDR3 protein: CASSLMGGSYNEQFF; CDR3 DNA: TGTGCCAGCAGCTTAATGGGCGGGTCGTACAATGAGCAGTTCTTC; D gene: .; V gene: TRBV7-2; clone size: .; J gene: TRBJ2-1
CDR3 protein: CSVATISGGPSSYEQYF; CDR3 DNA: TGCAGCGTAGCAACCATTAGCGGGGGCCCGAGCTCCTACGAGCAGTACTTC; D gene: TRBD2; V gene: TRBV29-1; clone size: .; J gene: TRBJ2-7
CDR3 protein: CASSTGEQGYTF; CDR3 DNA: TGTGCCAGCAGTACAGGGGAGCAAGGCTACACCTTC; D gene: TRBD1; V gene: TRBV2; clone size: .; J gene: TRBJ1-2
CDR3 protein: CATSRDRGSNTEAFF; CDR3 DNA: TGTGCCACCAGCAGGGACAGGGGTAGCAACACTGAAGCTTTCTTT; D gene: TRBD1; V gene: TRBV15; clone size: .; J gene: TRBJ1-1
CDR3 protein: CASSPAGLAEAFF; CDR3 DNA: TGTGCCAGCAGCCCCGCGGGGCTGGCTGAAGCTTTCTTT; D gene: .; V gene: TRBV6-5; clone size: .; J gene: TRBJ1-1
CDR3 protein: CASSAQGRGNTEAFF; CDR3 DNA: TGTGCCAGTAGCGCACAGGGTCGTGGGAACACTGAAGCTTTCTTT; D gene: .; V gene: TRBV19; clone size: few; J gene: TRBJ1-1